The table lists the clone carrying this T cell receptor beta chain with a count of one. Seattle cases were enrolled at active infection and followed longitudinally. The source of the sample is a study of blood T cell repertoires in COVID-19. The method was immunoSEQ multiplex PCR; TCRdb's version includes in-frame clones alone and lacks a portion of them. The sample records roughly 160,000 clones, roughly 81% being singletons. Sample: peripheral blood. The sequence was obtained from a woman older than 75 with COVID-19, enrolled during active disease.

The CDR3 nucleotides read TGTGCCAGCAGTTTCGGGAGAACCACAGATACGCAGTATTTT. It translates to CASSFGRTTDTQYF. V gene TRBV6-2 or TRBV6-3 combines with J gene TRBJ2-3; D may be TRBD2 (6 bases). The CDR3 runs 14 residues. Per the germline V gene, CDR1 is MNHEY and CDR2 is SVGEGT. V lost 4 bases and J 2 bases, leaving 10 bases between the germline ends.